These 15 T cell receptor beta chains came from one sample sequenced in a study of PD-1 blockade in mismatch repair-deficient tumors. TCRdb's table, derived via immunoSEQ multiplex PCR, lists solely in-frame clones and lacks some. Found here are roughly 120,000 clones, roughly 90% of them singletons; the top ten hold approximately 12%. The sample was peripheral blood, taken about 17 months after starting pembrolizumab. These receptors all come from an adult with mismatch repair-deficient cancer.

The J gene is TRBJ2-7, the V gene TRBV28; TRBD1 matches at 9 bases. The CDR3 is made up of 14 amino acids. Germline trimming cut 6 bases from V and 0 bases from J; bases unmatched to any gene: 3. The germline CDR1 and CDR2 sequences are MDHEN and SYDVKM. The CDR3: CASSGTGISYEQYF. The CDR3 DNA is TGTGCCAGCAGCGGGACAGGGATCTCCTACGAGCAGTACTTC.

This clone showed up just once. The V call is TRBV5-1, the J call TRBJ2-2; 14 bases fit TRBD2. This CDR3 contains 20 residues. V was clipped by 7 bases and J by 3 bases; unmatched bases: 17. Germline V gene lookup returns CDR1 SGHRS and CDR2 YFSETQ. This CDR3 reads CASGPGPGLAGELDTGELFF. Here the CDR3 DNA reads TGCGCCAGCGGCCCTGGGCCGGGACTAGCGGGAGAATTGGACACCGGGGAGCTGTTTTTT.

This clone was observed once. The CDR3 DNA is TGCAGCGTTGAAGAGTCTAGCGGGAGGGAGTACGAGCAGTACTTC. This codes for CSVEESSGREYEQYF. The chain recombines TRBV29-1 with TRBJ2-7, with 12 positions matching TRBD2. The germline gives CDR1 SQVTM, CDR2 ANQGSEA. With 0 bases clipped from V and 4 bases from J, the junction kept 4 bases outside the gene matches. The CDR3 totals 15 residues.

This chain uses TRBV6-4 with TRBJ2-3, with 8 bases aligning to TRBD2. CDR1 and CDR2 from the germline V gene are MRHNA and SNTAGT. The length of the CDR3 is 15 residues. The ends lost 2 bases at V and 2 bases at J; junction bases unmatched: 3. The DNA of the CDR3 is TGTGCCAGCAGTGACAAAGCGGGAGCCACAGATACGCAGTATTTT. Amino acids: CASSDKAGATDTQYF.

The J gene is TRBJ2-7, the V gene TRBV19; D possibly corresponds to TRBD2 (6 bases). V was shortened by 1 base and J by 3 bases, with 10 bases between the two germline ends. Germline CDR1 reads LNHDA; CDR2 reads SQIVND (reference sequence). CDR3 length: 14 amino acids. The CDR3 DNA is TGTGCCAGTAGTATAGGCGGGGCCGTCTACGAGCAGTACTTC. Protein sequence: CASSIGGAVYEQYF.

The chain couples TRBV4-1 to TRBJ2-7; 8 nucleotides align to TRBD1. With V trimmed by 3 bases and J by 3 bases, 10 bases remained unmatched. The CDR3 loop spans 16 amino acids. Germline V gives CDR1 MGHRA, CDR2 YSYEKL. This CDR3 is CASSHPGQVYLYEQYF. CDR3 DNA: TGCGCCAGCAGCCACCCGGGACAGGTGTATCTCTACGAGCAGTACTTC.

The chain uses TRBV30 and TRBJ2-5; 8 bases are shared with TRBD1. V lost 4 bases, J lost 3 bases, and 10 bases stayed unmatched. The length of the CDR3 is 15 residues. Germline-derived CDR1 and CDR2 are GTSNPN and SVGIG (reference sequence). This chain's CDR3 is CAWNSRTGLEETQYF. In nucleotides, the CDR3 is TGTGCCTGGAATAGCCGGACAGGGTTGGAAGAGACCCAGTACTTC.

The chain couples TRBV4-1 to TRBJ2-4; possibly TRBD2 for D (5 bases). The CDR3 covers 15 residues. V lost 7 bases, J lost 6 bases, and 19 bases lay in between. Germline V gene sequence: CDR1 MGHRA, CDR2 YSYEKL. CDR3 residues: CASTLRASGVNIQYF. The CDR3 DNA reads TGCGCCAGCACCCTACGGGCCAGCGGAGTAAACATTCAGTACTTC.

The chain joins TRBV18 to TRBJ2-2; D not certain. The germline CDR1 and CDR2 sequences are KGHSH and LQKENI. Trimming left V 0 bases short and J 2 bases short, with 7 bases between. The CDR3 has 15 amino acids. In nucleotides, the CDR3 is TGTGCCAGCTCACCACCGACTCTTAACACCGGGGAGCTGTTTTTT. Translating gives CASSPPTLNTGELFF.

This clone was observed a handful of times. The chain links TRBV28 to TRBJ2-7; possibly TRBD1 for D (6 bases). CDR1 and CDR2 (germline): MDHEN, SYDVKM. The CDR3 is 12 residues long. V lost 6 bases and J 5 bases, leaving 11 bases between the germline ends. The CDR3 is CASRQGWDEQYF. The DNA of the CDR3 is TGTGCCAGCAGACAGGGTTGGGACGAGCAGTACTTC.

This clone came up once. The same CDR3 is also encoded by other DNA sequences in this sample. The chain couples TRBV30 to TRBJ1-1; D call uncertain. The CDR3 has 11 residues. CDR1 and CDR2 (germline): GTSNPN, SVGIG (reference sequence). With 5 bases removed from V and 2 bases from J, the gap between germline ends came to 6 bases. The CDR3 DNA sequence: TGTGCCTGGGGTCCAAACACTGAAGCTTTCTTT. Translating gives CAWGPNTEAFF.

This clone appeared a single time. The chain is built from TRBV11-2 and TRBJ2-7; D remains ambiguous. CDR3 length: 13 residues. Germline assignment: CDR1 SGHAT and CDR2 FQNNGV. Trimming pared 1 base from V and 7 bases from J, leaving 11 bases between. This chain's CDR3 is CASSLAAFEEQYF. The CDR3 DNA is TGTGCCAGCAGCTTAGCGGCATTTGAGGAGCAGTACTTC.

This clone was detected a few times. The chain has TRBV11-3 and TRBJ2-7, with TRBD1 identical over 8 bases. Germline CDR1 SGHNT, CDR2 YENEEA. The ends lost 2 bases at V and 4 bases at J; junction bases unmatched: 7. CDR3 length equals 15 residues. The CDR3 reads CASSLPRQGRYEQYF. The CDR3 DNA is TGTGCCAGCAGCTTACCACGACAGGGGAGGTACGAGCAGTACTTC. The full variable domain, rest sourced from reference TRBV11-3 and TRBJ2-7, is EAGVVQSPRYKIIEKKQPVAFWCNPISGHNTLYWYLQNLGQGPELLIRYENEEAVDDSQLPKDRFSAERLKGVDSTLKIQPAELGDSAVYLCASSLPRQGRYEQYFGPGTRLTVT.

The chain couples TRBV19 to TRBJ1-5; a weak D match, TRBD1 (6 bases). CDR3 size: 13 residues. Trimming left V 6 bases short and J 7 bases short, with 13 bases between. Germline V lookup: CDR1 LNHDA, CDR2 SQIVND (reference sequence). For the CDR3, the DNA is TGTGCCAGTAGGCAACAGGGCGGGCAGCCCCAGCATTTT. It yields the protein CASRQQGGQPQHF.

The gene calls are TRBV10-3 and TRBJ2-7, with 12 bases matching TRBD2. This CDR3 comprises 19 residues. Germline V gene data show CDR1 as ENHRY and CDR2 as SYGVKD. With 3 bases clipped from V and 0 bases from J, the junction kept 12 bases outside the gene matches. CDR3 protein: CAISEPLAGGGRSSYEQYF. In DNA form, the CDR3 reads TGTGCCATCAGTGAACCCCTAGCGGGAGGGGGAAGGAGCTCCTACGAGCAGTACTTC.